These 27 T cell receptor beta chains share one sample of origin, sequenced in a study of T cell responses to AZD1222 COVID-19 vaccine. Clones were read by immunoSEQ multiplex PCR, and TCRdb kept only the in-frame ones, dropping some. The table includes fewer than 150,000 clones, approximately 90% detected once. The source material was peripheral blood, sampled 28 days after the second AZD1222 dose. These receptor sequences come from an adult who received the AZD1222 COVID-19 vaccine.

This clone has more than one count but fewer than ten. CDR3 nucleotides: TGTGCCAGCAGCTGGGGTCTAACTAATGAAAAACTGTTTTTT. Translation gives CASSWGLTNEKLFF. The gene calls are TRBV9 and TRBJ1-4; D remains unclear. The germline V and J ends were trimmed by 4 bases and 1 base, with 8 bases remaining between them. The germline V gene has CDR1 SGDLS and CDR2 YYNGEE. The CDR3 loop spans 14 amino acids.

The V gene is TRBV25-1, the J gene TRBJ2-3; D gene unclear. CDR1 is MGHDK and CDR2 is SYGVNS in the germline V gene. With 5 bases removed from V and 2 bases from J, the gap between germline ends came to 5 bases. The CDR3 runs 12 residues. CDR3 amino acids: CASSFFTDTQYF. Written as DNA, the CDR3 is TGTGCCAGCAGTTTCTTCACAGATACGCAGTATTTT.

This rearrangement joins TRBV25-1 to TRBJ1-2; D call uncertain. Trimming cost V 6 bases and J 4 bases, with 9 bases left between them. Germline values: CDR1 MGHDK, CDR2 SYGVNS. The length of the CDR3 is 12 residues. CDR3 in DNA: TGTGCCAGCAGAGGGATCGGCTATGGCTACACCTTC. Translating gives CASRGIGYGYTF.

The V gene is TRBV10-3, the J gene TRBJ1-1; D unclear. CDR3 size: 11 residues. V was clipped by 6 bases and J by 2 bases, with 4 bases between them. Germline lookup yields CDR1 ENHRY and CDR2 SYGVKD. The CDR3 DNA reads as TGTGCCATCAGGGACAACACTGAAGCTTTCTTT. Its translation is CAIRDNTEAFF.

The V and J genes are TRBV12-3 or TRBV12-4 and TRBJ1-1, with D hard to call. The V and J ends lost 6 bases and 4 bases respectively, with 12 bases between them. The CDR3 length is 13 residues. CDR3 sequence (DNA): TGTGCCAGCAGAACTCGGGGAGGCACTGAAGCTTTCTTT. It encodes CASRTRGGTEAFF.

The rearrangement joins TRBV5-8 to TRBJ2-3; D unclear. V was shortened by 1 base and J by 2 bases, with 5 bases between the two germline ends. CDR1 and CDR2 (germline): SGHTS, YDEGEE. This CDR3 region has 13 residues. The CDR3 reads CASSLQITDTQYF. CDR3 DNA sequence: TGTGCCAGCAGCTTGCAGATCACAGATACGCAGTATTTT.

This chain links TRBV18 with TRBJ1-3, with D maybe TRBD1 (5 bases). This CDR3 contains 15 residues. Germline V gene sequence: CDR1 KGHSH, CDR2 LQKENI. The V end lost 5 bases, the J end lost 0 bases, and 11 bases lay between the germline ends. The CDR3 DNA sequence: TGTGCCAGCTCAGTAGACAGCACCTCTGGAAACACCATATATTTT. Translating it yields CASSVDSTSGNTIYF.

The CDR3 sequence: CASTNQGGNTIYF. The CDR3 coding sequence is TGTGCCAGCACCAACCAGGGGGGAAACACCATATATTTT. V is TRBV7-9 and J is TRBJ1-3; the D gene is possibly TRBD1 (6 bases). There are 13 residues in the CDR3. The germline V gene has CDR1 SEHNR and CDR2 FQNEAQ (reference sequence). V dropped 7 bases and J dropped 4 bases, with 11 bases sitting between them.

This clone was recorded once. The genes are TRBV7-3 and TRBJ2-1; D not certain. V was pared by 5 bases and J by 6 bases, with 8 bases between. Germline V CDR1 and CDR2: SGHTA, FQGTGA. The CDR3 is 12 residues long. The CDR3 bases are TGTGCCAGCAGCCCTCCGGGCAATGAGCAGTTCTTC. This encodes CASSPPGNEQFF.

This clone appeared a few times. J is TRBJ2-7 and V is TRBV19, with 8 bases identical to TRBD1. Trimming took 7 bases from V and 3 from J; bases not matched to a gene: 14. Germline assignment: CDR1 LNHDA and CDR2 SQIVND (reference sequence). The CDR3 has 16 amino acids. Here the CDR3 DNA reads TGTGCCAGTACCCCGGGGCGGACAGGGAATCTCTACGAGCAGTACTTC. Protein: CASTPGRTGNLYEQYF.

The chain is built from TRBV6-5 and TRBJ1-2, with TRBD1 identical over 7 bases. The CDR3 totals 14 residues. The junction had 4 bases not matched to a gene; V was cut back by 2 bases and J by 4 bases. The germline gives CDR1 MNHEY, CDR2 SVGAGI. CDR3 loop: CASSYRQGGYGYTF. CDR3 in DNA: TGTGCCAGCAGTTACAGACAGGGTGGCTATGGCTACACCTTC.

V is TRBV18 and J is TRBJ2-5; TRBD1 is a possible D gene (5 bases). The germline gives CDR1 KGHSH, CDR2 LQKENI. CDR3 length: 14 residues. Trimming took 6 bases from V and 2 from J, leaving 13 bases between them. CDR3: CASSQAGQQETQYF. The CDR3 nucleotides are TGTGCCAGCTCCCAAGCAGGGCAGCAAGAGACCCAGTACTTC.

The chain links TRBV7-9 to TRBJ2-7; D remains unclear. This CDR3 has 10 residues. Germline CDR1 SEHNR, CDR2 FQNEAQ (reference sequence). V was cut by 3 bases and J by 6 bases, with 3 bases left in between. The DNA of the CDR3 is TGTGCCAGCAGCTTGGGCGAGCAGTACTTC. It is translated as CASSLGEQYF.

The chain employs TRBV9 and TRBJ1-1; a weak D match, TRBD1 (5 bases). The germline V gene has CDR1 SGDLS and CDR2 YYNGEE. The CDR3 length is 14 residues. Trimming pared 4 bases from V and 4 bases from J, leaving 14 bases between. The CDR3 loop is CASSPAQGSTEAFF. CDR3 in DNA: TGTGCCAGCAGCCCCGCGCAGGGAAGCACTGAAGCTTTCTTT.

This chain connects TRBV11-3 to TRBJ2-3; 11 bases align to TRBD2. V was clipped by 1 base and J by 0 bases; unmatched bases: 3. Germline CDR1 reads SGHNT; CDR2 reads YENEEA. This CDR3 region has 17 residues. Here the CDR3 reads CASSLGTSGFSTDTQYF. The CDR3 coding sequence is TGTGCCAGCAGCTTAGGGACTAGCGGGTTCAGCACAGATACGCAGTATTTT.

The rearrangement joins TRBV11-2 to TRBJ1-2; a possible D gene is TRBD1 (5 bases). Germline CDR1 SGHAT, CDR2 FQNNGV. The CDR3 has 17 residues. The V end lost 0 bases, the J end lost 0 bases, and 14 bases lay between the germline ends. The DNA of the CDR3 is TGTGCCAGCAGCTTAGACATCGCCGACAGAGCTAACTATGGCTACACCTTC. Translation: CASSLDIADRANYGYTF.

V gene TRBV11-3 combines with J gene TRBJ2-7, with D hard to call. Germline CDR1 SGHNT, CDR2 YENEEA. The CDR3 spans 15 residues. V dropped 0 bases and J dropped 0 bases, with 9 bases sitting between them. The CDR3 here is CASSLEAASSYEQYF. The DNA of the CDR3 is TGTGCCAGCAGCTTAGAAGCAGCCAGCTCCTACGAGCAGTACTTC.

This sequence joins TRBV6-5 and TRBJ1-1; weak D call: TRBD1 (5 bases). Trimming took off 9 bases at V and 0 bases at J, with 14 bases between the two ends. Germline V gives CDR1 MNHEY, CDR2 SVGAGI. The CDR3 has 14 amino acids. The CDR3 loop reads CASKRQSMNTEAFF. In nucleotides, the CDR3 is TGTGCCAGTAAGAGACAGTCCATGAACACTGAAGCTTTCTTT.

The chain has TRBV4-2 and TRBJ2-3; maybe TRBD1 (6 bases). The CDR3 totals 16 residues. From germline, CDR1 is LGHNA and CDR2 YNFKEQ. The V end was cut by 0 bases, the J end by 4 bases, with 14 bases between. The CDR3 region is CASSQEASWGPDTQYF. In DNA, the CDR3 is TGTGCCAGCAGCCAAGAGGCTAGTTGGGGGCCAGATACGCAGTATTTT.

The V gene is TRBV5-5, the J gene TRBJ1-2, with D possibly matching TRBD1 (5 bases). CDR1 and CDR2 (germline): SGHKS, YYEKEE (reference sequence). The CDR3 contains 15 residues. The V and J ends lost 0 bases and 5 bases respectively, with 14 bases between them. The CDR3 reads CASSLGDRGKYGYTF. DNA of the CDR3: TGTGCCAGCAGCTTGGGCGACAGAGGAAAGTATGGCTACACCTTC. The variable domain in full, with the rest retrieved from reference TRBV5-5 and TRBJ1-2, is DAGVTQSPTHLIKTRGQQVTLRCSPISGHKSVSWYQQVLGQGPQFIFQYYEKEERGRGNFPDRFSARQFPNYSSELNVNALLLGDSALYLCASSLGDRGKYGYTFGSGTRLTVV.

The chain recombines TRBV7-8 with TRBJ2-2; D remains ambiguous. The CDR3 covers 13 residues. V lost 5 bases to trimming and J lost 1 base, with 5 bases between them. CDR1 SGHVS and CDR2 FQNEAQ come from the germline V gene. CDR3 DNA sequence: TGTGCCAGCAGCGGAGTGAACACCGGGGAGCTGTTTTTT. It is translated as CASSGVNTGELFF. The full variable domain, rest sourced from reference TRBV7-8 and TRBJ2-2, is GAGVSQSPRYKVAKRGQDVALRCDPISGHVSLFWYQQALGQGPEFLTYFQNEAQLDKSGLPSDRFFAERPEGSVSTLKIQRTQQEDSAVYLCASSGVNTGELFFGEGSRLTVL.

The genes are TRBV6-1 and TRBJ1-2, with no clear D. Germline V gene lookup returns CDR1 MNHNS and CDR2 SASEGT. The CDR3 has 13 amino acids. Trimming left V 1 base short and J 4 bases short, with 7 bases between. Here the CDR3 DNA reads TGTGCCAGCAGTGAAGACAGCCTCTATGGCTACACCTTC. Translation gives CASSEDSLYGYTF.

In this sample, this clone turned up a few times. This chain connects TRBV28 to TRBJ1-2; no reliable D call. Germline assignment: CDR1 MDHEN and CDR2 SYDVKM. V lost 1 base and J 4 bases, leaving 10 bases between the germline ends. The CDR3 length is 14 residues. CDR3 sequence: CASSLSALVYGYTF. The CDR3 DNA is TGTGCCAGCAGTTTATCTGCGCTGGTCTATGGCTACACCTTC.

The DNA for the CDR3 is TGCAGCGTTGATCCGGCTAGGGGCTACACCTTC. Translated, it gives CSVDPARGYTF. The rearrangement links TRBV29-1 to TRBJ1-2; unclear D gene. Germline assignment: CDR1 SQVTM and CDR2 ANQGSEA. CDR3 length equals 11 residues. V was clipped by 3 bases and J by 8 bases, with 10 bases between them.

The chain recombines TRBV4-2 with TRBJ1-1; D remains ambiguous. V was shortened by 3 bases and J by 5 bases, with 19 bases between the two germline ends. In germline, CDR1 is LGHNA, CDR2 YNFKEQ. There are 16 residues in the CDR3. This chain's CDR3 is CASSQIVVHPRTEAFF. The CDR3 DNA sequence: TGTGCCAGCAGCCAGATCGTCGTCCATCCCCGAACTGAAGCTTTCTTT.

V and J are TRBV6-5 and TRBJ1-6; D perhaps matches TRBD1 (6 bases). Germline CDR1 and CDR2: MNHEY and SVGAGI. Trimming cost V 2 bases and J 9 bases, with 14 bases left between them. The length of the CDR3 is 15 residues. DNA for the CDR3: TGTGCCAGCAGTTACGGGGGACGGGGGCCTTCACCCCTCCACTTT. Its protein is CASSYGGRGPSPLHF.

This chain uses TRBV5-8 with TRBJ1-2; D perhaps matches TRBD1 (5 bases). The length of the CDR3 is 12 residues. Germline V CDR1 and CDR2: SGHTS, YDEGEE. V lost 6 bases, J lost 4 bases, and 10 bases lay in between. CDR3 sequence: CASNDRVYGYTF. DNA for the CDR3: TGTGCCAGCAATGACAGAGTCTATGGCTACACCTTC. Drawing the rest from reference TRBV5-8 and TRBJ1-2, the complete variable domain is EAGVTQSPTHLIKTRGQQATLRCSPISGHTSVYWYQQALGLGLQFLLWYDEGEERNRGNFPPRFSGRQFPNYSSELNVNALELEDSALYLCASNDRVYGYTFGSGTRLTVV.